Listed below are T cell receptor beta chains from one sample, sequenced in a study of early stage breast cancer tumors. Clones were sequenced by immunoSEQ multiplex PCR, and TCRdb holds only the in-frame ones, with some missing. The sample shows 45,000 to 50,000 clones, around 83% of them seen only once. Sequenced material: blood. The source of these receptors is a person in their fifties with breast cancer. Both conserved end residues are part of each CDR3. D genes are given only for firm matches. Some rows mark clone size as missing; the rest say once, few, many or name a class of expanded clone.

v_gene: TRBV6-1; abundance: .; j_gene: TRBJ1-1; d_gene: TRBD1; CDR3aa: CASSTHTGVNTEAFF; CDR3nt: TGTGCCAGCAGCACCCATACAGGGGTGAACACTGAAGCTTTCTTT
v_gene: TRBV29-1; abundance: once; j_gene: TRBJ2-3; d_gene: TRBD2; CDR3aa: CSVAGVAGVNLGTDTQYF; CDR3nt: TGCAGCGTCGCCGGAGTAGCGGGAGTAAATTTGGGTACAGATACGCAGTATTTT
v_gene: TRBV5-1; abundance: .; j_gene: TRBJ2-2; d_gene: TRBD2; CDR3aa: CASTLTSGGASGELFF; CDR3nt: TGCGCCAGCACCCTAACTAGCGGAGGGGCCTCCGGGGAGCTGTTTTTT
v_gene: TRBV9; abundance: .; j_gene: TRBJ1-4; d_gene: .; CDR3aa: CASSVAGDGYRPGKLFF; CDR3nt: TGTGCCAGCAGCGTAGCGGGAGACGGATATCGTCCTGGAAAACTGTTTTTT
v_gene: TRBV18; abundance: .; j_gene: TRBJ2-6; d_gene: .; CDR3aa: CASSPFPGANVLTF; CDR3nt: TGTGCCAGCTCACCATTCCCTGGGGCCAACGTCCTGACTTTC
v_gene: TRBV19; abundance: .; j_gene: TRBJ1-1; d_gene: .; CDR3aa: CASSPGFRLRDTEAFF; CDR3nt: TGTGCCAGTAGTCCCGGGTTCCGACTTAGGGACACTGAAGCTTTCTTT
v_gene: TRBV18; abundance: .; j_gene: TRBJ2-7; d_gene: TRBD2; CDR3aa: CASSPTLAGSDRYEQYF; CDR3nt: TGTGCCAGCTCACCCACTCTAGCGGGGAGTGACAGATACGAGCAGTACTTC
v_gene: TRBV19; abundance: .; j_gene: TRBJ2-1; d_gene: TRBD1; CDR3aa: CASRGTGGYSYNEQFF; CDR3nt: TGTGCCAGTAGGGGGACAGGGGGATACTCCTACAATGAGCAGTTCTTC
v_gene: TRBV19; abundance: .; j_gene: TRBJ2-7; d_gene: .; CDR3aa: CASSWQGLNEQYF; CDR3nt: TGTGCCAGTAGTTGGCAGGGTCTGAACGAGCAGTACTTC
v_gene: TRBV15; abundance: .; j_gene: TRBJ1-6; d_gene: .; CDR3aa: CATSRDGRAGIDSPLHF; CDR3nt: TGTGCCACCAGCAGAGATGGGCGGGCGGGTATCGATTCACCCCTCCACTTT
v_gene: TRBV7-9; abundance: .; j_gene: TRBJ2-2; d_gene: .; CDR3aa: CASRSGGQDTGELFF; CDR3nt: TGTGCCAGCAGGTCGGGAGGACAGGACACCGGGGAGCTGTTTTTT
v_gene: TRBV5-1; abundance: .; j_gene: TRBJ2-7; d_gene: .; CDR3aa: CASSLAEQGLSYEQYF; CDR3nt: TGCGCCAGCAGCTTGGCCGAGCAGGGATTGAGCTACGAGCAGTACTTC
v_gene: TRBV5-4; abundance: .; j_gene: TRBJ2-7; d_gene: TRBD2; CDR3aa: CASSPGGDYEQYF; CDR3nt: TGTGCCAGCAGCCCGGGGGGGGATTACGAGCAGTACTTC
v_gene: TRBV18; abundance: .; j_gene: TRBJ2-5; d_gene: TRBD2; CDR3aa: CASSPLFRGSGGVRQETQYF; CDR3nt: TGTGCCAGCTCACCTTTATTTCGGGGTAGCGGGGGAGTTCGACAAGAGACCCAGTACTTC
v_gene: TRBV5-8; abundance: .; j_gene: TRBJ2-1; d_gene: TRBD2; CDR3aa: CASSWTGTSGRMGGYNEQFF; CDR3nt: TGTGCCAGCAGCTGGACCGGGACTAGCGGGAGGATGGGGGGGTACAATGAGCAGTTCTTC
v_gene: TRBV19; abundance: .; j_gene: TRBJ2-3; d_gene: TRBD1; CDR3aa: CASRPGQTDYGTDTQYF; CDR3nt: TGTGCCAGTAGGCCGGGACAGACAGACTATGGCACAGATACGCAGTATTTT
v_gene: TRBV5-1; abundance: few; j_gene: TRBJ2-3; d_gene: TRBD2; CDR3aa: CASSPSSGRAANTQYF; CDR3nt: TGCGCCAGCAGCCCCTCTAGCGGGAGGGCCGCGAATACGCAGTATTTT
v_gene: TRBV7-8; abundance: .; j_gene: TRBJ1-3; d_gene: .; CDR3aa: CASSRTGADGNTIYF; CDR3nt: TGTGCCAGCAGCAGAACCGGGGCCGATGGAAACACCATATATTTT
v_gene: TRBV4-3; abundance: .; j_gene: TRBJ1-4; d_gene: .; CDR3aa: CASSQGSQAHNEKLFF; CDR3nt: TGCGCCAGCAGCCAAGGTTCACAGGCTCACAATGAAAAACTGTTTTTT
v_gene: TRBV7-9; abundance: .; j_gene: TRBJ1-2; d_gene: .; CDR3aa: CASSREIIQGNYGYTF; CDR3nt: TGTGCCAGCAGCCGAGAAATTATACAGGGTAACTATGGCTACACCTTC
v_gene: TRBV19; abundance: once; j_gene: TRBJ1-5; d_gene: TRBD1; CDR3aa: CASSIRGGQPQHF; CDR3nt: TGTGCCAGTAGTATCAGGGGGGGCCAGCCCCAGCATTTT
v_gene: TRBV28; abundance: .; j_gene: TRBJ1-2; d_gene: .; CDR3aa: CASETGTNYGYTF; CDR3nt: TGTGCCAGCGAGACAGGCACTAACTATGGCTACACCTTC
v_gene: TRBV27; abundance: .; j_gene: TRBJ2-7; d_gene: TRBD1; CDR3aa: CASSYRQGAIEQYF; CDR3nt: TGTGCCAGCAGTTACCGACAGGGGGCTATTGAGCAGTACTTC
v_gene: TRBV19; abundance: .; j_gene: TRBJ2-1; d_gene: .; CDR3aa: CASSPNQGTYNEQFF; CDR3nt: TGTGCCAGTAGCCCCAACCAGGGGACCTACAATGAGCAGTTCTTC
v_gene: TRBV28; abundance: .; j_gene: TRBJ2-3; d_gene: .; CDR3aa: CASIGPGGGTDTQYF; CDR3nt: TGTGCCAGCATAGGGCCCGGGGGTGGCACAGATACGCAGTATTTT
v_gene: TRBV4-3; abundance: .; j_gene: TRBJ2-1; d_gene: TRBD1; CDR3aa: CASSHLLGDSQFF; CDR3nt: TGCGCCAGCAGCCATCTCTTGGGGGACAGTCAGTTCTTC
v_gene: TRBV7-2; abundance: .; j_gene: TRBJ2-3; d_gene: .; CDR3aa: CASSLGGGTSTDTQYF; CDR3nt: TGTGCCAGCAGCTTAGGGGGCGGGACTAGCACAGATACGCAGTATTTT
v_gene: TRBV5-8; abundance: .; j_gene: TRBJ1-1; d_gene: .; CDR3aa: CASHPNTEAFF; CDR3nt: TGTGCCAGCCACCCGAACACTGAAGCTTTCTTT
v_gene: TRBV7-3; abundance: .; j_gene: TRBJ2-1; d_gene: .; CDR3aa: CASSSPTVNEQFF; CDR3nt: TGTGCCAGCAGCTCCCCAACGGTTAATGAGCAGTTCTTC
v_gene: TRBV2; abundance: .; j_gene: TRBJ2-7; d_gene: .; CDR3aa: CASSDWVTPYEQYF; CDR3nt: TGTGCCAGCAGTGATTGGGTGACTCCCTACGAGCAGTACTTC
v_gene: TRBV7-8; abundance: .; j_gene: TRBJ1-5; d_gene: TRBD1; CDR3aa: CASTPGYGQGLFSNQPQHF; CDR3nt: TGTGCCAGCACCCCGGGCTACGGACAGGGCCTTTTTAGCAATCAGCCCCAGCATTTT
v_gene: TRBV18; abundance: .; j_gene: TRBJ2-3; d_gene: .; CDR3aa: CASSPGVTDTQYF; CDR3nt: TGTGCCAGCTCACCTGGGGTCACAGATACGCAGTATTTT
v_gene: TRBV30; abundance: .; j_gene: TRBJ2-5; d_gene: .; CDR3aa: CAWSVGGLQETQYF; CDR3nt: TGTGCCTGGAGTGTAGGGGGTCTCCAAGAGACCCAGTACTTC
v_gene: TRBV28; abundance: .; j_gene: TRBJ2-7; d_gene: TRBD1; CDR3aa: CASSPGGQGMHEQYF; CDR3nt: TGTGCCAGCAGTCCCGGGGGACAGGGTATGCACGAGCAGTACTTC
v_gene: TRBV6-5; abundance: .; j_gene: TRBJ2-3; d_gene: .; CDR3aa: CASSYSRRGTQYF; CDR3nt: TGTGCCAGCAGTTACTCCCGCAGGGGTACGCAGTATTTT
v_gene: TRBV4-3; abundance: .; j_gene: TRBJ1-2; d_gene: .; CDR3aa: CASSQDFGSWQGGTNYGYTF; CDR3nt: TGCGCCAGCAGCCAAGATTTCGGCAGTTGGCAGGGAGGCACTAACTATGGCTACACCTTC
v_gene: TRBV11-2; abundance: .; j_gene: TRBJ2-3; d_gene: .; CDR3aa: CASSLVSDRDTQYF; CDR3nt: TGTGCCAGCAGCTTAGTTAGCGACAGGGATACGCAGTATTTT
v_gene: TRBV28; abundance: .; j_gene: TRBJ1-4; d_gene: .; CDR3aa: CASSLVGPGLDEKLFF; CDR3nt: TGTGCCAGCAGTTTAGTCGGTCCAGGCCTGGATGAAAAACTGTTTTTT
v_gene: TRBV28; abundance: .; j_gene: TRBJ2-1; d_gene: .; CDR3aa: CASRGAGDSYNEQFF; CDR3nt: TGTGCCAGCAGAGGGGCAGGCGACTCCTACAATGAGCAGTTCTTC
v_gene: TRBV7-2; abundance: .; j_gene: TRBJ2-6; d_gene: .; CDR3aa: CASRPRVSSGANVLTF; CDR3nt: TGTGCCAGCCGGCCGCGGGTTAGCTCTGGGGCCAACGTCCTGACTTTC
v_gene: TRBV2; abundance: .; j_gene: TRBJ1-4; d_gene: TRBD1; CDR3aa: CASRSRTGDEKLFF; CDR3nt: TGTGCCAGCAGGTCCCGAACAGGGGATGAAAAACTGTTTTTT
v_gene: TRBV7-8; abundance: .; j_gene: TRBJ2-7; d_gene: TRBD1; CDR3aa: CASSNDRAGEQYF; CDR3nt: TGTGCCAGCAGCAACGACAGGGCCGGCGAGCAGTACTTC
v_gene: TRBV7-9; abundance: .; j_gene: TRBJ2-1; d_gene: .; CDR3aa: CASSLELAPSYNEQFF; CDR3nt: TGTGCCAGCAGCTTAGAACTAGCTCCCTCCTACAATGAGCAGTTCTTC
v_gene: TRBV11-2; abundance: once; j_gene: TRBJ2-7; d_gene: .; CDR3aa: CASSPGFFYEQYF; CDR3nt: TGTGCCAGCAGCCCCGGGTTCTTCTACGAGCAGTACTTC
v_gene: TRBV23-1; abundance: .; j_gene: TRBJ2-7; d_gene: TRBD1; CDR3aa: CASSQLVRTGGSDSYEQYF; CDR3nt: TGCGCCAGCAGTCAATTAGTGAGAACAGGGGGCTCGGATTCCTACGAGCAGTACTTC
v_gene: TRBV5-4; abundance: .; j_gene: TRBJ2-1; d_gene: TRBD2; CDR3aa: CASSTSSGRGGEQFF; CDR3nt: TGTGCCAGCAGCACCTCTAGCGGGAGGGGGGGTGAGCAGTTCTTC
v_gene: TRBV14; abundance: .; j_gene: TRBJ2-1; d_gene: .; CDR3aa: CASSQKLDRGNEQFF; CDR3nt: TGTGCCAGCAGCCAGAAACTAGACCGGGGGAATGAGCAGTTCTTC
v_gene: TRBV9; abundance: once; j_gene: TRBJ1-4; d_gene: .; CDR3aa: CASSDGLTTNEKLFF; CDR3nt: TGTGCCAGCAGCGACGGGCTGACAACTAATGAAAAACTGTTTTTT
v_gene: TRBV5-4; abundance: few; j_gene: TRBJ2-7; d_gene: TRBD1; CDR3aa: CASSLGGTGVYEQYF; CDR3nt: TGTGCCAGCAGCTTGGGGGGGACAGGGGTCTACGAGCAGTACTTC